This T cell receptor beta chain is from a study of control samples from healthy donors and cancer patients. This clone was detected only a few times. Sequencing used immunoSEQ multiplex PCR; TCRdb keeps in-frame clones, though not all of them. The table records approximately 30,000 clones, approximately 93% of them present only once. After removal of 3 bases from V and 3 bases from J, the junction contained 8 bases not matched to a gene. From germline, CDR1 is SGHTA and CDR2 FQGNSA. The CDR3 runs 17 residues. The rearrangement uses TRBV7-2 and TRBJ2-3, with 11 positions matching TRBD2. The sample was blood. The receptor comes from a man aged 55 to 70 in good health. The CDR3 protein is CASSFLSGGGRTDTQYF. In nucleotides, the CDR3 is TGTGCCAGCAGCTTCCTTAGCGGGGGGGGGAGGACAGATACGCAGTATTTT.